One and the same sample provided the 16 T cell receptor beta chains below, sequenced in a study of cytomegalovirus exposure and HLA in healthy donors. With 60 Vbeta and 13 Jbeta primers, the PCR was carried out. TCRdb keeps only in-frame clones here, not all; method: immunoSEQ multiplex PCR. The sample yields approximately 200,000 clones, nearly 80% seen once. Sequenced: PBMCs. The source is a woman aged 25 to 39 in good health and CMV-seropositive.

This sequence joins TRBV29-1 and TRBJ2-7, with 9 bases lining up with TRBD1. CDR1 and CDR2 from the germline V gene are SQVTM and ANQGSEA. J was trimmed by 0 bases and V by 3 bases; bases with no gene match: 3. The CDR3 contains 14 residues. The CDR3 bases are TGCAGCGTTGATGGACAGGGGAGCTCCTACGAGCAGTACTTC. It specifies CSVDGQGSSYEQYF.

The gene calls are TRBV6-5 and TRBJ2-3, with 11 bases fitting TRBD2. V was clipped by 0 bases and J by 5 bases; unmatched bases: 4. CDR1 MNHEY and CDR2 SVGAGI come from the germline V gene. CDR3 length: 16 amino acids. As DNA, the CDR3 is TGTGCCAGCAGTTACTCTCGGCTAGCGGGAGGAGATACGCAGTATTTT. Protein sequence: CASSYSRLAGGDTQYF.

The chain carries TRBV5-8 and TRBJ1-5, with a weak D call TRBD1 (6 bases). Germline CDR1 is SGHTS and CDR2 is YDEGEE. The V end lost 4 bases, the J end lost 7 bases, and 24 bases lay between the germline ends. The CDR3 covers 17 residues. Here the CDR3 reads CASSPQAPFQGSQPQHF. In nucleotides, the CDR3 is TGTGCCAGCAGCCCCCAGGCGCCTTTCCAGGGGTCCCAGCCCCAGCATTTT.

This clone was found once. This chain links TRBV7-8 with TRBJ2-7, with D possibly matching TRBD2 (5 bases). The CDR3 runs to 14 residues. Between the trimmed V and J ends, which lost 5 bases and 0 bases, there was a span of 11 bases. Germline V lookup: CDR1 SGHVS, CDR2 FQNEAQ. The CDR3 sequence is CASSLREFSYEQYF. CDR3 DNA: TGTGCCAGCAGCCTGAGGGAATTCTCCTACGAGCAGTACTTC.

This chain connects TRBV5-1 to TRBJ2-1, with 10 bases identical to TRBD2. CDR3 size: 15 residues. After removal of 4 bases from V and 5 bases from J, the junction contained 6 bases not matched to a gene. Germline CDR1 SGHRS, CDR2 YFSETQ. As DNA, the CDR3 is TGCGCCAGCAGCCCCGTAGCGGGAGGAAACAATGAGCAGTTCTTC. Translating it yields CASSPVAGGNNEQFF. The entire variable domain, with the rest obtained from reference TRBV5-1 and TRBJ2-1, is as follows: KAGVTQTPRYLIKTRGQQVTLSCSPISGHRSVSWYQQTPGQGLQFLFEYFSETQRNKGNFPGRFSGRQFSNSRSEMNVSTLELGDSALYLCASSPVAGGNNEQFFGPGTRLTVL.

V and J are TRBV7-3 and TRBJ1-1, with D possibly TRBD1 on 6 matching bases. This CDR3 has 12 residues. Germline V gene lookup returns CDR1 SGHTA and CDR2 FQGTGA. V lost 8 bases, J lost 4 bases, and 11 bases lay in between. The CDR3 spells CASGGAGTEAFF. The CDR3 region has the DNA TGTGCCAGCGGGGGGGCCGGCACTGAAGCTTTCTTT.

This chain uses TRBV5-5 with TRBJ2-7; possibly TRBD2 for D (7 bases). CDR3 length: 13 amino acids. Looked up from germline, CDR1 is SGHKS and CDR2 is YYEKEE (reference sequence). Between the trimmed V and J ends, which lost 4 bases and 4 bases, there was a span of 12 bases. The CDR3 bases are TGTGCCAGCAGCCTTAGGGGGGGGTACGAGCAGTACTTC. Its protein product is CASSLRGGYEQYF.

This sequence joins TRBV11-2 and TRBJ2-3; 8 bases match TRBD2. This CDR3 spans 15 amino acids. With V trimmed by 5 bases and J by 6 bases, 10 bases remained unmatched. Germline CDR1 and CDR2: SGHAT and FQNNGV. The CDR3 loop reads CASSQSGSNYDTQYF. The CDR3 bases are TGTGCCAGCAGCCAAAGCGGGAGTAATTATGATACGCAGTATTTT.

V gene TRBV5-4 combines with J gene TRBJ2-5, with TRBD2 as a possible D gene (5 bases). Per the germline V gene, CDR1 is SGHNT and CDR2 is YYREEE (reference sequence). The CDR3 has 14 residues. V gave up 2 bases and J gave up 2 bases, with 10 bases separating them. In nucleotides, the CDR3 is TGTGCCAGCAGCTTTAGAGCGGAGCAAGAGACCCAGTACTTC. Translated: CASSFRAEQETQYF. The complete variable domain, with remaining parts taken from reference TRBV5-4 and TRBJ2-5, reads ETGVTQSPTHLIKTRGQQVTLRCSSQSGHNTVSWYQQALGQGPQFIFQYYREEENGRGNFPPRFSGLQFPNYSSELNVNALELDDSALYLCASSFRAEQETQYFGPGTRLLVL.

This chain uses TRBV5-1 with TRBJ2-7; TRBD1 might be the D (5 bases). V was pared by 4 bases and J by 3 bases, with 14 bases between. The CDR3 length is 14 residues. The V gene's germline CDR1 is SGHRS and CDR2 YFSETQ. In DNA form, the CDR3 reads TGCGCCAGCAGCGTGGACACGAAGATCTACGAGCAGTACTTC. Residues: CASSVDTKIYEQYF.

This chain uses TRBV7-9 with TRBJ2-7; TRBD2 is a possible D gene (6 bases). Germline values: CDR1 SEHNR, CDR2 FQNEAQ (reference sequence). The CDR3 runs to 13 residues. V lost 5 bases to trimming and J lost 4 bases, with 12 bases between them. The CDR3 loop is CASSRGTPYEQYF. The DNA of the CDR3 is TGTGCCAGCAGCCGGGGGACCCCGTACGAGCAGTACTTC.

The chain uses TRBV2 and TRBJ2-2; D might be TRBD1 (7 bases). CDR3 length: 15 residues. Trimming removed 7 bases from V and 0 bases from J, with 12 bases in between. Germline lookup yields CDR1 SNHLY and CDR2 FYNNEI. CDR3: CASIRGTANTGELFF. The CDR3 DNA reads TGTGCCAGCATTCGGGGGACAGCGAACACCGGGGAGCTGTTTTTT.

The CDR3 nucleotides are TGTGCCAGCAGCTTGACATTGGGGGGGGCGCAGTATTTT. This encodes CASSLTLGGAQYF. V is TRBV6-5 and J is TRBJ2-3; 7 bases are a match to TRBD2. CDR1 and CDR2 from the germline V gene are MNHEY and SVGAGI. The CDR3 is 13 residues long. The ends lost 6 bases at V and 10 bases at J; junction bases unmatched: 10.

The chain uses TRBV5-8 and TRBJ2-5, with D perhaps matching TRBD1 (6 bases). TRBJ2-7 explains the end of the DNA better; the J call may be wrong. The CDR3 totals 16 residues. Germline CDR1 is SGHTS and CDR2 is YDEGEE. The CDR3 loop is CASSLVVGGPPYEQYF. CDR3 nucleotides: TGTGCCAGCAGCTTGGTCGTAGGGGGTCCTCCCTACGAGCAGTACTTC.

The chain links TRBV28 to TRBJ2-7, with 9 bases aligning to TRBD2. Germline V gene lookup returns CDR1 MDHEN and CDR2 SYDVKM. The junction had 8 bases not matched to a gene; V was cut back by 5 bases and J by 3 bases. The CDR3 has 15 amino acids. CDR3 coding DNA: TGTGCCAGCAGTCCCACCTCTAGCGGGAACTACGAGCAGTACTTC. Protein: CASSPTSSGNYEQYF.

The chain uses TRBV28 and TRBJ1-2; 10 bases fit TRBD1. V dropped 6 bases and J dropped 8; count of bases not matched to a gene: 9. CDR1 and CDR2 (germline): MDHEN, SYDVKM. The CDR3 contains 14 residues. The CDR3 region is CASRSPGQGYGYTF. The CDR3 bases are TGTGCCAGCAGATCTCCGGGACAGGGGTACGGCTACACCTTC.